The sequence of this TCR beta chain was determined in a study of early T cells in non-severe SARS-CoV-2 infection. Unique molecular identifier tags were affixed to discrete cDNA molecules. One entry per CDR3 protein results from TCRdb running MiXCR on the 5' RACE reads. The sample contains roughly 80,000 distinct CDR3 sequences, 11% of which appear only once. Germline CDR1 is SGHAT and CDR2 is FQNNGV. Trimming removed 0 bases from V and 9 bases from J, with 14 bases in between. The CDR3 totals 14 residues. V gene TRBV11-2 combines with J gene TRBJ1-1; the D gene is possibly TRBD1 (5 bases). The sequencing used whole blood, collected at baseline. This TCR was sampled from an adult who was a healthcare worker with PCR-confirmed SARS-CoV-2 infection or an uninfected control (not recorded which). CDR3 bases: TGTGCCAGCAGCTTAGATGTAAGGGGACGGAAAGCTTTCTTT. Translation: CASSLDVRGRKAFF.